This T cell receptor (beta chain) was identified during a study of T-cell reconstitution after alpha-beta-depleted transplantation in children. Details on this clonotype: Antigen specificity is unknown.

Overall study findings and caveats: One year after transplant, T-cell counts and diversity came mostly from newly produced T cells. Surviving recipient T cells and thymic progenitors underlay high day-60 TCRbeta diversity in some patients. At around two months after transplant, the alpha-beta T cells were reportedly derived from several hundred expanded clones that came from non-depleted graft cells.

Unique molecular identifiers were incorporated into the prepared TCRbeta library. TCRdb processed the PCR reads anew with MiXCR; each CDR3 protein has one entry. Of 200,000 to 250,000 distinct CDR3 sequences listed, about 11% are singletons. The sequence was collected from a child younger than two with acute myeloid leukemia, due to receive a stem cell transplant. This specimen consisted of PBMCs, obtained before TCRalphabeta/CD19-depleted stem cell transplant.

CDR3 amino acids: CASSPLLAGNQPQHF. For the CDR3, the DNA is TGTGCCAGCAGTCCCTTGCTAGCGGGCAATCAGCCCCAGCATTTT. This chain uses TRBV6-1 with TRBJ1-5; unclear D gene. The ends were cut back, 5 bases at V and 2 bases at J, with 13 bases in the middle. The CDR3 has 15 amino acids. Germline CDR1 MNHNS, CDR2 SASEGT.